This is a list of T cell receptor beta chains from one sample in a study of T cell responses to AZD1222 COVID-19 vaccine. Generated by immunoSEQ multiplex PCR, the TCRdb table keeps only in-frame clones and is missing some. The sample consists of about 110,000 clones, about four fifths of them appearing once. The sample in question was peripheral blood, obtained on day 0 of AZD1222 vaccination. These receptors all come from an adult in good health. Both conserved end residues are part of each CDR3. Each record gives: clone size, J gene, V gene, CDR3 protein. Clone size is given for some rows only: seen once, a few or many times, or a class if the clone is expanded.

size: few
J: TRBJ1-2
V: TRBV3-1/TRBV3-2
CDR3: CASSQTGGNDGYTF

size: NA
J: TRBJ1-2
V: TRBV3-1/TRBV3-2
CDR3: CASSARDSSYGYTF

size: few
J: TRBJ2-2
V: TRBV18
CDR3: CASSPFAPANTGELFF

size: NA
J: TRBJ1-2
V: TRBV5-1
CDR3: CASSLKSGGTGGYTF

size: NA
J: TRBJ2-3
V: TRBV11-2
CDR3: CASSLLGFADTQYF

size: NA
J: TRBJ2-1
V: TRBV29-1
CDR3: CSAEISGSLEQFF

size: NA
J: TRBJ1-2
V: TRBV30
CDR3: CAWSAQGPIRGYTF

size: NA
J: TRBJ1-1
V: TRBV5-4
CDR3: CASSPRAGPSTEAFF

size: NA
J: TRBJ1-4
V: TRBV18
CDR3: CASSPFSLGTNEKLFF

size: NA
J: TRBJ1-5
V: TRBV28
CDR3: CASSLQAGGAGSQPQHF

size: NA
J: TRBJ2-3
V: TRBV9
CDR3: CASSVVGQAGTDTQYF

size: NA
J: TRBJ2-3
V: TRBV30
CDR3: CAWSDQTERNTDTQYF

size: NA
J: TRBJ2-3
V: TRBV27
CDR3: CASRLQGAGTDTQYF

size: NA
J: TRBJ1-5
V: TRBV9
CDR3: CASSVTPDSNQPQHF

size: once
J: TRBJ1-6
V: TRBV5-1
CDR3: CASSLARVDNSPLHF

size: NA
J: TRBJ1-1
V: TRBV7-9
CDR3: CASSLKSPGAYEAFF

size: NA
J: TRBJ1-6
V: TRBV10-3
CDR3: CAISESVGQVLSPLHF

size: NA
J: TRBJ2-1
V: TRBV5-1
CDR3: CASRPDNEQFF

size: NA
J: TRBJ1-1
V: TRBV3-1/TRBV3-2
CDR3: CASSQDVSTEAFF

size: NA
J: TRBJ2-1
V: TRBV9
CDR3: CASSPPGLPYNEQFF

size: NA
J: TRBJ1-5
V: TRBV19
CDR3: CASSIGRRNQPQHF

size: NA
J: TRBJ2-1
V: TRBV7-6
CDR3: CASSLAGGAGLYNEQFF

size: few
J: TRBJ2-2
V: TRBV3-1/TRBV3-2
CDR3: CASSRLANTGELFF

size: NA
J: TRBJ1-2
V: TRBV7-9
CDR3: CASSPQSLGGPGYGYTF

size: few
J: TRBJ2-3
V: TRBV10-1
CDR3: CASSRDSSTDTQYF

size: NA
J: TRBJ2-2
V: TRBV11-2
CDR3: CASSPILTTSGGAGELFF

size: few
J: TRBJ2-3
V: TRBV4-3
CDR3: CASSQSNSHTDTQYF

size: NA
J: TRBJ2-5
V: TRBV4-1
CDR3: CASSQDTGLAGGQETQYF

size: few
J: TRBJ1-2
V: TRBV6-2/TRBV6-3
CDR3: CASSYDDSYGYTF

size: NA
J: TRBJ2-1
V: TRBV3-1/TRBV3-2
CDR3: CASSQVLRDSQFF

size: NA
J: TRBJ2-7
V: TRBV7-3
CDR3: CASSLYSSGEQYF

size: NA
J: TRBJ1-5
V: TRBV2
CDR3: CASSTEGLSNQPQHF

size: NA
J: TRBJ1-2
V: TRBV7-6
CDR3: CASRPEQRYSSNYGYTF

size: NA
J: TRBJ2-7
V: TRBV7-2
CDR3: CASSLAGQGVYEQYF

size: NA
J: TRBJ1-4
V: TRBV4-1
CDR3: CASSPAEGYEKLFF

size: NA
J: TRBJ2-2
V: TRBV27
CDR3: CASSPKRWTGELFF

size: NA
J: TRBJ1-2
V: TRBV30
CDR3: CAWSQDRVGYGYTF

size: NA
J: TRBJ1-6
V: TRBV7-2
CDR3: CASSATGNSPLHF

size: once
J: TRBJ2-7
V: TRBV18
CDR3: CASSLHGTGLGEQYF

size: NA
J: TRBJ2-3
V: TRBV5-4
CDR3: CASSLAGADTQYF

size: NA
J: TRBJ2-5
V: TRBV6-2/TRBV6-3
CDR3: CASSSRAAGETQYF

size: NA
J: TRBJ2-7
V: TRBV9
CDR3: CASSVGMVHEQYF

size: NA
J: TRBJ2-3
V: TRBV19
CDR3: CASSTPKSTDTQYF

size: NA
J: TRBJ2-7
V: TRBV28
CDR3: CASSLSHRATYEQYF

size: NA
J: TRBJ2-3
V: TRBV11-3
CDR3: CASSGRTDTQYF

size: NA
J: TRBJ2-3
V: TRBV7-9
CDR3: CASSPARSSSTDTQYF

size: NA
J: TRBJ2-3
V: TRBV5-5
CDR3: CASSLADSPPTDTQYF

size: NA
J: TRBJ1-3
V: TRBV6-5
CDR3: CASSYSSGTNGNTIYF

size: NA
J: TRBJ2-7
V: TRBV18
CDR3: CASSSGTGGTIYEQYF

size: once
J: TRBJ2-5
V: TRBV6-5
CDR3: CASSFMARGMETQYF

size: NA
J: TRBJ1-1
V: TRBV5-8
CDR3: CASSGMWGAKNTEAFF

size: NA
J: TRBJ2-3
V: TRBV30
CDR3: CAHSGGGTDTQYF

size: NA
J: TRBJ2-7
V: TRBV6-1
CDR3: CASSEAHREQYF

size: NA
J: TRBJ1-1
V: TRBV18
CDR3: CASSLQKENTEAFF